These 32 T cell receptor beta chains share one sample of origin, sequenced in a study of vaccination effects on CD4 cells after COVID-19. Cells that had been cultured for roughly eleven days were the source of isolated CD4+ T cells. The cohort was immunized with two doses of either the BNT162b2 or mRNA-1273 vaccine. Repertoires were generated with immunoSEQ multiplex PCR, while TCRdb's copy carries only in-frame clones and drops some. The sample lists under 55,000 clones, 55% to 75% occurring once. Their antigens remain unidentified. This specimen was CD4+ T cells from PBMCs cultured without peptide, taken after COVID-19 vaccination. These receptors were collected from a human donor who received a COVID-19 vaccine.

The chain employs TRBV5-1 and TRBJ1-2; 8 bases are shared with TRBD1. The V gene end was trimmed by 2 bases and the J gene end by 1 base; junction bases not matched to a gene: 1. This CDR3 region has 14 residues. Germline V gene lookup returns CDR1 SGHRS and CDR2 YFSETQ. CDR3 bases: TGCGCCAGCAGCTTAGGACAGGGTAACTATGGCTACACCTTC. Translation gives CASSLGQGNYGYTF.

The chain carries TRBV6-6 and TRBJ1-3; 7 bases match TRBD1. CDR3 length: 14 amino acids. Germline loops: CDR1 MNHNY, CDR2 SVGAGI (reference sequence). The V segment lost 9 bases and the J segment 0 bases; nucleotides outside the gene matches: 5. The CDR3 loop is CASRGQHSGNTIYF. The CDR3 nucleotides are TGTGCCAGTAGGGGACAGCACTCTGGAAACACCATATATTTT.

CDR3 sequence reads: CASSLGLADYEQYF. The CDR3, as DNA: TGTGCCAGCAGCTTAGGACTAGCGGACTACGAGCAGTACTTC. The chain couples TRBV11-2 to TRBJ2-7; TRBD2 aligns across 9 bases. The V segment lost 1 base and the J segment 3 bases; nucleotides outside the gene matches: 1. CDR1 is SGHAT, CDR2 FQNNGV, per germline. The CDR3 length is 14 residues.

The chain carries TRBV6-5 and TRBJ1-1, with TRBD1 as a possible D gene (6 bases). The germline V gene encodes CDR1 MNHEY and CDR2 SVGAGI. The CDR3 covers 13 residues. The V end lost 6 bases, the J end lost 0 bases, and 8 bases lay between the germline ends. CDR3 in DNA: TGTGCCAGCAGCAGGGGTGTGAACACTGAAGCTTTCTTT. Translation: CASSRGVNTEAFF.

The chain employs TRBV30 and TRBJ1-2, with D hard to call. The CDR3 runs to 13 residues. Per the germline V gene, CDR1 is GTSNPN and CDR2 is SVGIG (reference sequence). V lost 6 bases and J 0 bases, leaving 11 bases between the germline ends. The CDR3 reads CACYFNPNYGYTF. CDR3 sequence (DNA): TGTGCCTGTTACTTTAACCCTAACTATGGCTACACCTTC.

The chain recombines TRBV5-1 with TRBJ2-1, with a weak D call TRBD1 (6 bases). V was cut by 1 base and J by 8 bases, with 19 bases left in between. CDR3 size: 16 residues. Germline values: CDR1 SGHRS, CDR2 YFSETQ. The CDR3 protein is CASSLPKWTVRDEQFF. CDR3 nucleotide sequence: TGCGCCAGCAGCTTGCCGAAATGGACAGTACGAGATGAGCAGTTCTTC.

V gene TRBV15 combines with J gene TRBJ2-3; D remains unclear. Germline V CDR1 and CDR2: LNHNV, YYDKDF (reference sequence). The length of the CDR3 is 12 residues. Trimming took off 0 bases at V and 3 bases at J, with 1 base between the two ends. This chain's CDR3 is CATSRDTDTQYF. In DNA form, the CDR3 reads TGTGCCACCAGCAGAGATACAGATACGCAGTATTTT.

The V gene is TRBV2, the J gene TRBJ1-5; D not certain. There are 14 residues in the CDR3. The germline gives CDR1 SNHLY, CDR2 FYNNEI. The V end was cut by 6 bases, the J end by 0 bases, with 9 bases between. The CDR3 is CASREIASNQPQHF. CDR3 bases: TGTGCCAGCAGAGAGATTGCTAGCAATCAGCCCCAGCATTTT.

The gene calls are TRBV14 and TRBJ1-4; D is uncertain. The CDR3 totals 15 residues. Germline lookup yields CDR1 SGHDN and CDR2 FVKESK. Trimming removed 5 bases at V and 4 bases at J, with 14 bases between. CDR3 nucleotides: TGTGCCAGCAGCTTCGGGAGCAGGAGTAATGAAAAACTGTTTTTT. The encoded protein is CASSFGSRSNEKLFF.

This rearrangement joins TRBV13 to TRBJ2-1, with 7 positions matching TRBD2. Germline assignment: CDR1 PRHDT and CDR2 FYEKMQ (reference sequence). This CDR3 comprises 15 residues. Trimming at V came to 6 bases and at J to 0 bases, leaving 5 bases not matched to a gene. This CDR3 is CASSRASGSYNEQFF. CDR3 nucleotide sequence: TGTGCCAGCAGTCGCGCTAGCGGCTCCTACAATGAGCAGTTCTTC.

This sequence joins TRBV5-1 and TRBJ2-1, with TRBD1 as a possible D gene (6 bases). There are 14 residues in the CDR3. Trimming pared 6 bases from V and 2 bases from J, leaving 12 bases between. Germline-derived CDR1 and CDR2 are SGHRS and YFSETQ. Here the CDR3 reads CASNETGPYNEQFF. DNA for the CDR3: TGCGCCAGCAACGAGACAGGCCCCTACAATGAGCAGTTCTTC.

The chain is built from TRBV24-1 and TRBJ1-2, with 12 bases fitting TRBD1. V shed 4 bases and J 3 bases; nucleotides not matched to a gene: 8. Per germline, CDR1 KGHDR and CDR2 SFDVKD. The CDR3 runs to 17 residues. Here the CDR3 reads CATSDPRDRGQDYGYTF. CDR3 DNA: TGTGCCACCAGTGACCCCAGGGACAGGGGGCAGGACTATGGCTACACCTTC.

This clone showed up just once. The V call is TRBV27, the J call TRBJ2-7; tentatively, D is TRBD2 (5 bases). Trimming stripped 6 bases from V and 4 bases from J, with 13 bases between. Germline CDR1 is MNHEY and CDR2 is SMNVEV (reference sequence). The CDR3 is made up of 13 amino acids. The CDR3 sequence: CASRSGISYEQYF. The CDR3 coding sequence is TGTGCCAGCAGGTCCGGGATCTCATACGAGCAGTACTTC.

V and J are TRBV30 and TRBJ2-5; TRBD1 aligns across 10 bases. V shed 0 bases and J 5 bases; nucleotides not matched to a gene: 6. CDR1 is GTSNPN and CDR2 is SVGIG in the germline V gene (reference sequence). This CDR3 comprises 15 residues. This CDR3 is CAWSVGTGAGETQYF. In nucleotides, the CDR3 is TGTGCCTGGAGTGTCGGGACAGGGGCTGGGGAGACCCAGTACTTC.

V gene TRBV6-5 combines with J gene TRBJ1-2; perhaps TRBD1 as D (5 bases). This CDR3 is 12 amino acids long. The V end lost 7 bases, the J end lost 7 bases, and 13 bases lay between the germline ends. Germline loops: CDR1 MNHEY, CDR2 SVGAGI. CDR3 nucleotide sequence: TGTGCCAGCATCCGGAAAGGGGCTGGCTACACCTTC. Its protein is CASIRKGAGYTF.

V gene TRBV6-1 combines with J gene TRBJ2-5; 14 nucleotides agree with TRBD2. Germline V CDR1 and CDR2: MNHNS, SASEGT. J lost 4 bases, V lost 4 bases, and 5 bases had no gene match. The CDR3 is 16 residues long. The CDR3 DNA is TGTGCCAGCAGTGGGGGACTAGCGGGAGTCGGAGAGACCCAGTACTTC. Translating it yields CASSGGLAGVGETQYF.

The CDR3: CASRPGGHNEQFF. The CDR3 DNA sequence: TGTGCCAGCAGACCAGGGGGACACAATGAGCAGTTCTTC. The V call is TRBV7-8, the J call TRBJ2-1, with 7 bases aligning to TRBD1. The V gene's germline CDR1 is SGHVS and CDR2 FQNEAQ. This CDR3 spans 13 amino acids. Unmatched junction bases numbered 4, after V lost 6 bases and J lost 5 bases.

The count of this clone is one. J is TRBJ1-2 and V is TRBV30, with D maybe TRBD1 (6 bases). V lost 0 bases and J lost 2, with 13 bases in between. CDR3 length: 15 amino acids. Germline V gene lookup returns CDR1 GTSNPN and CDR2 SVGIG (reference sequence). CDR3 nucleotide sequence: TGTGCCTGGAGTGTTTGGGGGCAGGGCAACTATGGCTACACCTTC. Translated: CAWSVWGQGNYGYTF.

V usage is TRBV5-6 and J usage is TRBJ2-7; D unclear. The germline gives CDR1 SGHDT, CDR2 YYEEEE. The CDR3 has 16 residues. Trimming shortened V by 0 bases and J by 0 bases, and 13 bases separated the two germline ends. The CDR3 here is CASSLATRLISYEQYF. Here the CDR3 DNA reads TGTGCCAGCAGCTTGGCCACCAGACTCATCTCCTACGAGCAGTACTTC.

J is TRBJ1-1 and V is TRBV27, with TRBD1 matching 8 bases. Unmatched junction bases numbered 10, after V lost 3 bases and J lost 7 bases. CDR1 and CDR2 (germline): MNHEY, SMNVEV (reference sequence). The CDR3 extends over 15 amino acids. CDR3 coding DNA: TGTGCCAGCAGTTTGTCAGGGGGCGGGCGTATTGAAGCTTTCTTT. Translated, it gives CASSLSGGGRIEAFF.

Only one count was recorded for this clone. The J gene is TRBJ2-1, the V gene TRBV18; 10 bases fit TRBD2. This CDR3 comprises 15 residues. V was clipped by 0 bases and J by 8 bases; unmatched bases: 4. Germline assignment: CDR1 KGHSH and CDR2 LQKENI. CDR3 loop: CASSPPASGSYEQFF. As DNA, the CDR3 is TGTGCCAGCTCACCACCGGCTAGCGGGAGTTATGAGCAGTTCTTC.

The chain links TRBV27 to TRBJ2-7; D could derive from TRBD1 or TRBD2 (5 bases each). With 2 bases removed from V and 6 bases from J, the gap between germline ends came to 17 bases. The CDR3 length is 15 residues. The V gene's germline CDR1 is MNHEY and CDR2 SMNVEV (reference sequence). The CDR3 sequence: CASSLMYGFGGEQYF. The CDR3 DNA follows: TGTGCCAGCAGTTTAATGTACGGGTTTGGGGGCGAGCAGTACTTC.

The chain is built from TRBV4-1 and TRBJ2-7, with 7 bases fitting TRBD1. CDR3 length: 19 residues. Trimming cost V 0 bases and J 0 bases; bases outside gene matches: 14. Germline V CDR1 and CDR2: MGHRA, YSYEKL. The CDR3 loop reads CASSQDPSVTGRRSYEQYF. CDR3 bases: TGCGCCAGCAGCCAAGATCCGTCCGTGACAGGGCGTCGCTCCTACGAGCAGTACTTC.

CDR3 sequence reads: CASSPGLATNYEQYF. The CDR3, as DNA: TGCGCCAGCAGCCCGGGACTAGCAACTAACTACGAGCAGTACTTC. The rearrangement joins TRBV4-1 to TRBJ2-7; the match to TRBD2 covers 9 bases. Germline lookup yields CDR1 MGHRA and CDR2 YSYEKL. The CDR3 length is 15 residues. Trimming took 4 bases from V and 3 from J; bases not matched to a gene: 7.

V is TRBV5-1 and J is TRBJ2-1; tentatively, D is TRBD1 (5 bases). The germline V gene has CDR1 SGHRS and CDR2 YFSETQ. The germline V and J ends were trimmed by 6 bases and 4 bases, with 8 bases remaining between them. The CDR3 runs 12 residues. The DNA for the CDR3 is TGCGCCAGCACGGACACATACAATGAGCAGTTCTTC. Translated: CASTDTYNEQFF.

V is TRBV9 and J is TRBJ2-2; TRBD1 might be the D (5 bases). This CDR3 is 15 amino acids long. The germline V gene has CDR1 SGDLS and CDR2 YYNGEE. Trimming pared 1 base from V and 1 base from J, leaving 8 bases between. The CDR3 DNA sequence: TGTGCCAGCAGCGTACTAGGACAGAACACCGGGGAGCTGTTTTTT. Translating it yields CASSVLGQNTGELFF.

The chain uses TRBV7-9 and TRBJ2-3; TRBD2 agrees at 7 bases. The CDR3 runs to 15 residues. Germline lookup yields CDR1 SEHNR and CDR2 FQNEAQ (reference sequence). V shed 6 bases and J 5 bases; nucleotides not matched to a gene: 11. CDR3 residues: CASSSSTSSVDTQYF. The CDR3 DNA reads as TGTGCCAGCAGTTCCTCGACTAGCTCGGTAGATACGCAGTATTTT.

This clone was counted only a few times. The CDR3 is CASNTGGPPGTEAFF. The CDR3 DNA sequence: TGTGCCAGCAACACAGGGGGCCCCCCGGGGACTGAAGCTTTCTTT. The chain carries TRBV9 and TRBJ1-1; 9 positions agree with TRBD1. The CDR3 covers 15 residues. The germline V gene encodes CDR1 SGDLS and CDR2 YYNGEE. The V gene end was trimmed by 6 bases and the J gene end by 5 bases; junction bases not matched to a gene: 11.

This clone was seen only once. V and J are TRBV4-1 and TRBJ2-1; D is unclear. V lost 2 bases to trimming and J lost 5 bases, with 13 bases between them. CDR1 and CDR2 (germline): MGHRA, YSYEKL. This CDR3 has 15 residues. The CDR3 DNA reads TGCGCCAGCAGCCAACCCCTTAGGAGAAACAATGAGCAGTTCTTC. This encodes CASSQPLRRNNEQFF.

The J gene is TRBJ2-5, the V gene TRBV6-5; 8 bases align to TRBD1. This CDR3 spans 14 amino acids. Germline-derived CDR1 and CDR2 are MNHEY and SVGAGI. Trimming removed 6 bases from V and 9 bases from J; junction bases left unmatched: 12. The CDR3 coding sequence is TGTGCCAGCAGCCGTCCAGGGGGCATGGGGTCCCAGTACTTC. Its protein is CASSRPGGMGSQYF.

This clone appeared once. J is TRBJ2-7 and V is TRBV20-1; TRBD1 matches 10 bases. In germline, CDR1 is DFQATT, CDR2 SNEGSKA (reference sequence). V dropped 3 bases and J dropped 0; count of bases not matched to a gene: 11. This CDR3 spans 17 amino acids. CDR3 nucleotide sequence: TGCAGTGCTAGTGGGGCCGGGGGACAGGGGAGCTCCTACGAGCAGTACTTC. As protein: CSASGAGGQGSSYEQYF.

The chain couples TRBV18 to TRBJ2-7; D is perhaps TRBD1 (8 bases). This CDR3 is built from 14 residues. The V end was cut by 6 bases, the J end by 6 bases, with 18 bases between. Germline V gene lookup returns CDR1 KGHSH and CDR2 LQKENI. In DNA, the CDR3 is TGTGCCAGCTCGTCCATGGACAGGGAGGGCGAGCAGTACTTC. Amino acids: CASSSMDREGEQYF.